These T cell receptor beta chains were read from a single sample in a study of blood T cell repertoires in COVID-19. The repertoire was sequenced with immunoSEQ multiplex PCR; TCRdb's copy has only in-frame clones and lacks some. The repertoire consists of some 120,000 clones, with around 90% occurring once and the leading ten covering approximately 2%. Sequencing was performed on peripheral blood. These receptors came from a man in his fifties or sixties with COVID-19, enrolled during active disease. CDR3s include the opening cysteine and the closing phenylalanine or tryptophan. The order of the fields is V gene, clone size, D gene, J gene, CDR3 protein, CDR3 DNA. A D gene is named only where the DNA matches it firmly. Only some rows state a clone size, as once, few, many or a class for expanded clones.

>TRBV15|.|.|TRBJ1-5
CATSRDSQISNQPQHF
TGTGCCACCAGCAGAGATTCACAGATTAGCAATCAGCCCCAGCATTTT
>TRBV11-2|.|TRBD2|TRBJ2-3
CASSLVSGLAGSTDTQYF
TGTGCCAGCAGCTTAGTCTCGGGACTAGCGGGATCCACAGATACGCAGTATTTT
>TRBV27|.|TRBD1|TRBJ2-2
CASTAGTDNTGELFF
TGTGCCAGCACCGCCGGGACAGATAACACCGGGGAGCTGTTTTTT
>TRBV9|.|TRBD1|TRBJ1-3
CASSPGTGRTSGNTIYF
TGTGCCAGCAGCCCAGGGACAGGGCGAACTTCTGGAAACACCATATATTTT
>TRBV5-1|.|TRBD1|TRBJ2-3
CASSPRDRGTDTQYF
TGCGCCAGCAGCCCCCGGGACAGGGGCACAGATACGCAGTATTTT
>TRBV6-5|.|TRBD2|TRBJ2-1
CASSRGLAGGEQFF
TGTGCCAGCAGCCGGGGACTAGCGGGAGGGGAGCAGTTCTTC
>TRBV29-1|.|TRBD1|TRBJ2-2
CSFSHRGSGELFF
TGCAGCTTCAGCCACAGGGGATCCGGGGAGCTGTTTTTT
>TRBV2|.|.|TRBJ2-5
CASTRGTQYF
TGTGCCAGCACGCGGGGGACCCAGTACTTC
>TRBV7-2|.|TRBD2|TRBJ2-3
CASSLTSGRSDTQYF
TGTGCCAGCAGCCTAACTAGCGGGAGGTCAGATACGCAGTATTTT
>TRBV24-1|once|.|TRBJ2-2
CATSPTRDTGELFF
TGTGCCACCAGCCCCACCCGCGATACCGGGGAGCTGTTTTTT
>TRBV11-2|.|.|TRBJ2-1
CASSPGSGSRGYNEQFF
TGTGCCAGCAGCCCCGGATCGGGGAGCAGAGGGTACAATGAGCAGTTCTTC
>TRBV10-3|.|.|TRBJ1-2
CAISESRRNYGYTF
TGTGCCATCAGTGAGTCGCGGAGGAACTATGGCTACACCTTC
>TRBV2|.|.|TRBJ1-5
CASTLDRNQPQHF
TGTGCCAGCACCTTAGACAGAAATCAGCCCCAGCATTTT
>TRBV10-3|few|.|TRBJ2-2
CAISEGDSDTGELFF
TGTGCCATCAGTGAAGGGGACTCTGACACCGGGGAGCTGTTTTTT
>TRBV3-1/TRBV3-2|.|TRBD2|TRBJ2-5
CASSLGTSRETQYF
TGTGCCAGCAGCCTTGGGACTAGCAGGGAGACCCAGTACTTC
>TRBV7-3|.|TRBD1|TRBJ2-2
CASSLRGGGQGPGELFF
TGTGCCAGCAGCTTAAGAGGTGGCGGACAGGGACCCGGGGAGCTGTTTTTT
>TRBV7-9|.|TRBD1|TRBJ2-7
CASSFNRGNEQYF
TGTGCCAGCAGCTTTAACAGGGGAAACGAGCAGTACTTC
>TRBV2|.|.|TRBJ2-1
CATHSGSYNEQFF
TGTGCCACCCATTCCGGCTCCTACAATGAGCAGTTCTTC
>TRBV10-2|.|TRBD1|TRBJ1-2
CASSATGKVGGGYTF
TGCGCCAGCAGTGCGACAGGGAAGGTGGGAGGCGGCTACACCTTC
>TRBV30|.|TRBD2|TRBJ2-1
CAWSDIGTSEYNEQFF
TGTGCCTGGAGTGATATAGGGACTAGCGAATACAATGAGCAGTTCTTC
>TRBV24-1|.|TRBD1|TRBJ1-5
CATSDGQGNQPQHF
TGTGCCACCAGTGACGGACAGGGCAATCAGCCCCAGCATTTT
>TRBV3-1/TRBV3-2|.|TRBD2|TRBJ2-5
CASSLRAGGSETQYF
TGTGCCAGCAGCCTGAGAGCGGGAGGGTCCGAGACCCAGTACTTC
>TRBV19|few|.|TRBJ1-1
CASRGVTEAFF
TGTGCCAGTAGAGGGGTCACTGAAGCTTTCTTT
>TRBV7-3|.|TRBD2|TRBJ2-1
CASSLGPPSGGYNEQFF
TGTGCCAGCAGCTTAGGTCCCCCTAGCGGAGGGTACAATGAGCAGTTCTTC
>TRBV7-3|.|TRBD1|TRBJ2-2
CASSSPGGGIGELFF
TGTGCCAGCAGCTCACCAGGGGGCGGAATCGGGGAGCTGTTTTTT
>TRBV28|.|TRBD1|TRBJ1-5
CASRSGTGENQPQHF
TGTGCCAGCAGGTCCGGGACAGGGGAGAATCAGCCCCAGCATTTT
>TRBV21-1|.|.|TRBJ2-3
CASSKVPGYEDTQYF
TGTGCCAGCAGCAAAGTCCCGGGATATGAAGATACGCAGTATTTT
>TRBV4-1|.|.|TRBJ2-2
CASRPFQGGNTGELFF
TGCGCCAGCAGACCCTTCCAGGGGGGGAACACCGGGGAGCTGTTTTTT
>TRBV30|.|TRBD1|TRBJ1-1
CAWRPGGENTEAFF
TGTGCCTGGAGGCCAGGGGGCGAGAACACTGAAGCTTTCTTT
>TRBV7-2|.|.|TRBJ2-5
CASSSGQLKETQYF
TGTGCCAGCAGCTCCGGACAGCTCAAAGAGACCCAGTACTTC
>TRBV4-2|.|TRBD2|TRBJ2-1
CASSQGVGLAANEQFF
TGTGCCAGCAGCCAAGGTGTAGGACTAGCGGCAAATGAGCAGTTCTTC
>TRBV30|.|TRBD2|TRBJ2-7
CACGTSGILEQYF
TGTGCCTGTGGTACTAGCGGGATCCTAGAGCAGTACTTC
>TRBV5-5|.|TRBD1|TRBJ1-4
CASSSDTGGNEKLFF
TGTGCCAGCAGCTCAGATACAGGGGGTAATGAAAAACTGTTTTTT
>TRBV5-4|.|TRBD1|TRBJ2-1
CASSLRTGRNEQFF
TGTGCCAGCAGCCTCCGGACAGGAAGAAATGAGCAGTTCTTC
>TRBV24-1|few|.|TRBJ1-2
CATSDSDYGYTF
TGTGCCACCAGTGATTCCGACTATGGCTACACCTTC
>TRBV7-9|.|.|TRBJ1-3
CASRAQGNTIYF
TGTGCCAGCAGAGCCCAGGGGAACACCATATATTTT
>TRBV7-2|.|.|TRBJ2-7
CASSSPGGEQYF
TGTGCCAGCAGCTCTCCCGGAGGCGAGCAGTACTTC
>TRBV11-3|.|.|TRBJ2-2
CASSLTAGELFF
TGTGCCAGCAGCTTAACGGCCGGGGAGCTGTTTTTT
>TRBV6-2/TRBV6-3|.|TRBD1|TRBJ1-1
CASSYGTADTEAFF
TGTGCCAGCAGTTACGGGACAGCAGACACTGAAGCTTTCTTT
>TRBV9|.|.|TRBJ1-2
CASSVGGDGYTF
TGTGCCAGCAGCGTGGGCGGGGACGGCTACACCTTC
>TRBV5-1|.|.|TRBJ2-1
CASSHRAGAYNEQFF
TGCGCCAGCAGCCACAGGGCCGGGGCCTACAATGAGCAGTTCTTC
>TRBV27|once|TRBD2|TRBJ2-3
CASSPHRLAGGQKIDTQYF
TGTGCCAGCAGTCCACATCGACTAGCGGGAGGGCAAAAGATAGATACGCAGTATTTT
>TRBV30|.|.|TRBJ1-2
CAWSVQGDYGYTF
TGTGCCTGGAGTGTACAGGGAGACTATGGCTACACCTTC